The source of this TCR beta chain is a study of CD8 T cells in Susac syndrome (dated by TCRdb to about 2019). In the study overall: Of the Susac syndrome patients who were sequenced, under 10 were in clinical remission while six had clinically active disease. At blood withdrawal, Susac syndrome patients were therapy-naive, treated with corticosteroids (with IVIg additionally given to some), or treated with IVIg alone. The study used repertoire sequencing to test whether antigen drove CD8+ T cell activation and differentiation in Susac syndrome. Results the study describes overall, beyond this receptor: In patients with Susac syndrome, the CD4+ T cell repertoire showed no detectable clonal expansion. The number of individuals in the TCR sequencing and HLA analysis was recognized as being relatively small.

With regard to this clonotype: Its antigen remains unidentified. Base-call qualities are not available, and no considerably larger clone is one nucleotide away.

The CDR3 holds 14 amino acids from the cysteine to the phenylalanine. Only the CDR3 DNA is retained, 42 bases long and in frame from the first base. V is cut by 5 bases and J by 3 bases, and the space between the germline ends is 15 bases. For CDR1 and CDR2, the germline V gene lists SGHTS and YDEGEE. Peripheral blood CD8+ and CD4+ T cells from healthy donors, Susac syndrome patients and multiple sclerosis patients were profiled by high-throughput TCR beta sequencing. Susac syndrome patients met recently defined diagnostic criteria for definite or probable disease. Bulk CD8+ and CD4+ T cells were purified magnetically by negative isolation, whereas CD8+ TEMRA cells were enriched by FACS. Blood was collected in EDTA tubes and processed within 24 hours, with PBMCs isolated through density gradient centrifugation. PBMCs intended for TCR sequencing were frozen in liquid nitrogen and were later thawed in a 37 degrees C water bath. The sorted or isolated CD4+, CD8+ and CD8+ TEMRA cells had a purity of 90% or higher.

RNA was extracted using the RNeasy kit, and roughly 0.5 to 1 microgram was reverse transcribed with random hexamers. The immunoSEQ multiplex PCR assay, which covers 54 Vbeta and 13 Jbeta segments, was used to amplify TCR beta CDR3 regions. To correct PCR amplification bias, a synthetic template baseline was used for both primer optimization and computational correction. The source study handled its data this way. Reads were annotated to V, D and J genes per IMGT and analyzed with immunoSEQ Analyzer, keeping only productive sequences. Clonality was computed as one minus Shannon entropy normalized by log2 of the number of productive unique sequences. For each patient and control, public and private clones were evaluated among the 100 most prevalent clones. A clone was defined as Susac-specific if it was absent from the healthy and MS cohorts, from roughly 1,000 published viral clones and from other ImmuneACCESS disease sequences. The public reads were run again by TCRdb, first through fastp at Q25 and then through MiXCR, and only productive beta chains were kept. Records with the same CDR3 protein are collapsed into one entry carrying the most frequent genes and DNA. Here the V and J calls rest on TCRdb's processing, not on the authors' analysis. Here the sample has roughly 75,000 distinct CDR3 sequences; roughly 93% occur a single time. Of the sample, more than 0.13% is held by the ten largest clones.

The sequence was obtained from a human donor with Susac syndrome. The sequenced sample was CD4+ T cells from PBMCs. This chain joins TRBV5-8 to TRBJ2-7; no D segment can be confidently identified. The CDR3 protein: CASRHYGRRYEQYF. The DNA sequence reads TGTGCCAGCAGGCATTACGGACGGCGCTACGAGCAGTACTTC.